The 6 T cell receptor beta chains below all came from one sample that was sequenced in a study of identical twins. MiXCR, run by TCRdb on the 5' RACE reads, gives a single entry per CDR3 protein. The sample lists 1.5 million to 2 million distinct CDR3 sequences, more than 30% occurring once. The sequencing input was cord blood. The receptors were sampled from a newborn girl in good health.

This chain joins TRBV4-2 and TRBJ1-2, with unresolved D. This CDR3 has 16 amino acids. The V end was cut by 1 base, the J end by 0 bases, with 12 bases between. CDR1 is LGHNA, CDR2 YNFKEQ, per germline. Written as DNA, the CDR3 is TGTGCCAGCAGCCAAGGGAACGGGCCAACTAACTATGGCTACACCTTC. Protein sequence: CASSQGNGPTNYGYTF.

This clonotype was observed a handful of times. The J gene is TRBJ2-7, the V gene TRBV2; D uncertain. In germline, CDR1 is SNHLY, CDR2 FYNNEI. The CDR3 consists of 12 residues. The V and J ends lost 3 bases and 7 bases respectively, with 10 bases between them. CDR3 loop: CASSDESHEQYF. CDR3 in DNA: TGTGCCAGCAGTGACGAGAGTCATGAGCAGTACTTC.

A few counts support this clonotype. V usage is TRBV24-1 and J usage is TRBJ2-3, with 10 positions matching TRBD2. Germline-derived CDR1 and CDR2 are KGHDR and SFDVKD. V dropped 5 bases and J dropped 2; count of bases not matched to a gene: 6. The length of the CDR3 is 16 residues. The CDR3 DNA sequence: TGTGCCACCAGTGTGAGGACTAGCGGAATCACAGATACGCAGTATTTT. This codes for CATSVRTSGITDTQYF.

In this sample, this clonotype turned up a few times. The chain links TRBV29-1 to TRBJ2-3, with TRBD1 matching 9 bases. CDR3 length: 14 residues. Unmatched junction bases numbered 5, after V lost 3 bases and J lost 4 bases. Germline CDR1 is SQVTM and CDR2 is ANQGSEA. The DNA for the CDR3 is TGCAGCGTTGACCGGGACAGGGAGGCAGATACGCAGTATTTT. Translating it yields CSVDRDREADTQYF.

The table lists this clonotype with a few counts. The genes are TRBV11-2 and TRBJ2-2; D is unresolved. Germline V gene sequence: CDR1 SGHAT, CDR2 FQNNGV. V was shortened by 1 base and J by 1 base, with 4 bases between the two germline ends. The CDR3 consists of 14 residues. The CDR3 nucleotides are TGTGCCAGCAGCTTAGTCCTGAACACCGGGGAGCTGTTTTTT. The encoded protein is CASSLVLNTGELFF. The full variable domain, its missing parts supplied by reference TRBV11-2 and TRBJ2-2, is EAGVAQSPRYKIIEKRQSVAFWCNPISGHATLYWYQQILGQGPKLLIQFQNNGVVDDSQLPKDRFSAERLKGVDSTLKIQPAKLEDSAVYLCASSLVLNTGELFFGEGSRLTVL.

Only a few counts were recorded for this clonotype. The chain links TRBV6-5 to TRBJ2-7; D may be TRBD1 (6 bases). In germline, CDR1 is MNHEY, CDR2 SVGAGI. Trimming pared 6 bases from V and 0 bases from J, leaving 15 bases between. The CDR3 runs 15 residues. CDR3 nucleotides: TGTGCCAGCAGCCTTGGACAGCGCCCCTCCTACGAGCAGTACTTC. It is translated as CASSLGQRPSYEQYF.